This T cell receptor beta chain comes out of a study of blood T cell repertoires in COVID-19. Repertoires were generated with immunoSEQ multiplex PCR, while TCRdb's copy carries only in-frame clones and drops some. The sample lists 50,000 to 70,000 clones, more than 75% occurring once. This CDR3 has 16 residues. CDR1 and CDR2 from the germline V gene are LNHNV and YYDKDF (reference sequence). V was pared by 8 bases and J by 6 bases, with 25 bases between. The sequenced material came from peripheral blood. The J gene is TRBJ1-1, the V gene TRBV15; unclear D gene. This clonotype originated in a man aged 45-65 years with active or convalescent COVID-19. CDR3 nucleotides: TGTGCCACCGAAGCGGGGTCGTTGGGGTTTCGCGCTGAAGCTTTCTTT. It is translated as CATEAGSLGFRAEAFF.